This is a list of T cell receptor beta chains from one sample in a study of beta chain features in type 1 diabetes. Measured with immunoSEQ multiplex PCR; TCRdb has only the in-frame clones, and not every one. The data show 100,000 to 150,000 clones, roughly 17% seen once. Sequences were obtained from central memory CD4+ T cells from blood. Receptors were obtained from a young man with type 1 diabetes. Each CDR3 is given with its conserved first and last residue. Fields, in order: V gene, clone size, J gene, D gene, CDR3 protein, CDR3 DNA. D genes are given only for firm matches. Expanded clones get a size class; other rows say once, few or many, or leave the size out.

TRBV30	few	TRBJ2-7	TRBD1	CARTGTGYEQYF	TGTGCCCGCACCGGGACAGGGTACGAGCAGTACTTC
TRBV9	NA	TRBJ2-1	TRBD2	CASSVAPGLAGGYNEQFF	TGTGCCAGCAGCGTAGCCCCAGGGCTAGCGGGAGGCTACAATGAGCAGTTCTTC
TRBV27	few	TRBJ1-6	NA	CASSLRWGTKPLHF	TGTGCCAGCAGTCTAAGATGGGGGACCAAACCCCTCCACTTT
TRBV2	NA	TRBJ2-5	TRBD1	CASRPDRVIEETQYF	TGTGCCAGCAGACCCGACAGGGTAATCGAAGAGACCCAGTACTTC
TRBV9	few	TRBJ2-3	NA	CASSVVGVTDTQYF	TGTGCCAGCAGCGTAGTAGGGGTGACAGATACGCAGTATTTT
TRBV9	few	TRBJ2-1	NA	CASSPSGDYNEQFF	TGTGCCAGCAGCCCCAGTGGGGACTACAATGAGCAGTTCTTC
TRBV10-3	NA	TRBJ1-1	NA	CAISSPENSNTEAFF	TGTGCCATCAGTTCTCCCGAAAATTCGAACACTGAAGCTTTCTTT
TRBV7-2	NA	TRBJ1-2	NA	CASSSTGTGANYGYTF	TGTGCCAGCAGCTCCACAGGGACTGGGGCTAACTATGGCTACACCTTC
TRBV7-2	many	TRBJ2-7	TRBD2	CASSPGLEIYEQYF	TGTGCCAGCAGCCCGGGACTAGAAATCTACGAGCAGTACTTC
TRBV10-3	NA	TRBJ1-5	NA	CAIRAGVDQPQHF	TGTGCCATAAGAGCAGGGGTAGATCAGCCCCAGCATTTT
TRBV30	NA	TRBJ2-7	TRBD1	CAWSVPGQVNNEQYF	TGTGCCTGGAGTGTACCTGGACAGGTTAACAACGAGCAGTACTTC
TRBV11-3	NA	TRBJ1-5	NA	CASSYQGPQPQHF	TGTGCCAGCAGCTATCAGGGTCCCCAGCCCCAGCATTTT
TRBV30	few	TRBJ2-1	NA	CAWSVINVGFPNEQFF	TGTGCCTGGAGTGTAATCAATGTAGGGTTCCCCAATGAGCAGTTCTTC
TRBV14	many	TRBJ2-3	NA	CASSLQGGTDTQYF	TGTGCCAGCAGCCTACAGGGCGGCACAGATACGCAGTATTTT
TRBV30	NA	TRBJ2-1	TRBD2	CAWSYGTSGRYNEQFF	TGTGCCTGGTCGTACGGGACTAGCGGGAGATACAATGAGCAGTTCTTC
TRBV23-1	few	TRBJ1-1	TRBD1	CASSQGQGYEAFF	TGCGCCAGCAGCCAGGGACAGGGGTATGAAGCTTTCTTT
TRBV19	many	TRBJ1-6	NA	CASSRDGVGDSPLHF	TGTGCCAGTAGCCGGGATGGGGTGGGTGATTCACCCCTCCACTTT
TRBV10-3	few	TRBJ2-1	TRBD2	CASGRESSYNEQFF	TGTGCCAGTGGGCGGGAGAGCTCCTACAATGAGCAGTTCTTC
TRBV5-1	NA	TRBJ2-3	NA	CASSLADKDTQYF	TGCGCCAGCAGCTTGGCAGACAAAGATACGCAGTATTTT
TRBV2	few	TRBJ2-1	TRBD2	CASRELSGDSYNEQFF	TGTGCCAGCAGGGAGCTTAGCGGGGACTCCTACAATGAGCAGTTCTTC
TRBV6-5	many	TRBJ2-1	TRBD1	CASSSTGGPYNEQFF	TGTGCCAGCAGTTCGACAGGGGGCCCTTACAATGAGCAGTTCTTC
TRBV29-1	NA	TRBJ2-5	TRBD1	CSVAGTEASETQYF	TGCAGCGTTGCCGGGACAGAAGCTTCAGAGACCCAGTACTTC
TRBV27	NA	TRBJ2-3	NA	CASSSRLVNADTQYF	TGTGCCAGCAGTTCCCGACTAGTTAACGCAGATACGCAGTATTTT
TRBV7-2	few	TRBJ2-1	NA	CASSSSQEYEQFF	TGTGCCAGCAGCTCGTCCCAAGAGTATGAGCAGTTCTTC